A selection of T cell receptor beta chains follows, all from one sample in a study of T cell changes during pregnancy in multiple sclerosis. Only in-frame clones appear in the TCRdb table, and some are missing; sequencing was by immunoSEQ multiplex PCR. The profile shows approximately 80,000 clones, 94% of them singletons. Sequenced here: peripheral blood, sampled in the second trimester of pregnancy. The receptors were sampled from a female donor in good health, enrolled as a control in a pregnancy study. CDR3s leave out the opening cysteine and the closing phenylalanine or tryptophan. Each record gives: CDR3 protein, V gene, J gene, CDR3 length.

CDR3: ASSVGQETDTQY
V: TRBV6-1
J: TRBJ2-3
length: 12

CDR3: ASSRGGAEIDTQY
V: TRBV5-1
J: TRBJ2-3
length: 13

CDR3: ASRLSPDRGRLYEQY
V: TRBV28
J: TRBJ2-7
length: 15

CDR3: ASRTLSGRNNEQF
V: TRBV27
J: TRBJ2-1
length: 13

CDR3: ASRPPTGSYNEQF
V: TRBV19
J: TRBJ2-1
length: 13

CDR3: ASRQQGASPYEQY
V: TRBV19
J: TRBJ2-7
length: 13

CDR3: SAIQNIQY
V: TRBV20-1
J: TRBJ2-4
length: 8

CDR3: ASSVHWTGELF
V: TRBV9
J: TRBJ2-2
length: 11

CDR3: ASSLLGLQETQY
V: TRBV6-6
J: TRBJ2-5
length: 12

CDR3: ASSLSGREYQETQY
V: TRBV7-6
J: TRBJ2-5
length: 14

CDR3: ASSPLAGSGGPYNEQF
V: TRBV2
J: TRBJ2-1
length: 16

CDR3: ASSLGGSTGEQF
V: TRBV27
J: TRBJ2-1
length: 12

CDR3: ASSVDRVGRAEAF
V: TRBV7-2
J: TRBJ1-1
length: 13

CDR3: ASRSARTGGFYEQY
V: TRBV11-1
J: TRBJ2-7
length: 14

CDR3: ASSLPAGGETQY
V: TRBV7-6
J: TRBJ2-5
length: 12

CDR3: ASSPDREGSEQY
V: TRBV18
J: TRBJ2-7
length: 12

CDR3: ASSRGPDYNEQF
V: TRBV5-5
J: TRBJ2-1
length: 12

CDR3: ASSISGVYEQY
V: TRBV5-5
J: TRBJ2-7
length: 11

CDR3: ASSLEGGNQPQH
V: TRBV5-1
J: TRBJ1-5
length: 12

CDR3: SVEGGGQYNEQF
V: TRBV29-1
J: TRBJ2-1
length: 12

CDR3: ASSEGALTGANVLT
V: TRBV5-1
J: TRBJ2-6
length: 14

CDR3: ASSYSAGDNTEAF
V: TRBV6-5
J: TRBJ1-1
length: 13

CDR3: ASSIISAEGDTQY
V: TRBV19
J: TRBJ2-3
length: 13

CDR3: ASSLYGGSTEAF
V: TRBV5-1
J: TRBJ1-1
length: 12

CDR3: ASSGGGINQPQH
V: TRBV6-1
J: TRBJ1-5
length: 12

CDR3: ASSPGRNTEAF
V: TRBV18
J: TRBJ1-1
length: 11

CDR3: ASSESTGPGTGEAF
V: TRBV10-1
J: TRBJ1-1
length: 14

CDR3: ASRDRAVGSNQPQH
V: TRBV7-8
J: TRBJ1-5
length: 14

CDR3: ASSQETGGNTIY
V: TRBV4-1
J: TRBJ1-3
length: 12

CDR3: ASSIGVNTEAF
V: TRBV19
J: TRBJ1-1
length: 11

CDR3: ASSLGTGAREQY
V: TRBV11-2
J: TRBJ2-7
length: 12

CDR3: ASSAGTGGLNTEAF
V: TRBV7-8
J: TRBJ1-1
length: 14

CDR3: ASSFGTSGSENEQF
V: TRBV5-1
J: TRBJ2-1
length: 14

CDR3: ASSPPQGAYEQY
V: TRBV28
J: TRBJ2-7
length: 12

CDR3: ASSEFGLAGGYEQY
V: TRBV6-1
J: TRBJ2-7
length: 14

CDR3: AWSRGGPTDTQY
V: TRBV30
J: TRBJ2-3
length: 12

CDR3: ASSILGVGSIDTQY
V: TRBV19
J: TRBJ2-3
length: 14

CDR3: ASSQLTPN
V: TRBV23-1
J: TRBJ1-2
length: 8

CDR3: SASLDKIQY
V: TRBV20-1
J: TRBJ2-4
length: 9

CDR3: ASSPLGREGLNEQF
V: TRBV9
J: TRBJ2-1
length: 14

CDR3: ASSTGVGNTGELF
V: TRBV19
J: TRBJ2-2
length: 13

CDR3: ASSMTSSYNEQF
V: TRBV2
J: TRBJ2-1
length: 12

CDR3: AWSVRGGVTEAF
V: TRBV30
J: TRBJ1-1
length: 12

CDR3: ASTLFSGRQNNEQF
V: TRBV13
J: TRBJ2-1
length: 14

CDR3: ATSGKDSDTQY
V: TRBV10-3
J: TRBJ2-3
length: 11

CDR3: ASSLGLDLSAQY
V: TRBV7-8
J: TRBJ2-5
length: 12

CDR3: ASRVQPGLGQF
V: TRBV2
J: TRBJ2-1
length: 11

CDR3: ASRLGTGGTDTQY
V: TRBV6-5
J: TRBJ2-3
length: 13

CDR3: ASSTDTTGFATNEKLF
V: TRBV27
J: TRBJ1-4
length: 16

CDR3: ASGRETQGNTIY
V: TRBV2
J: TRBJ1-3
length: 12

CDR3: ASSQASSGTDTQY
V: TRBV7-9
J: TRBJ2-3
length: 13

CDR3: ASSAGTKETQY
V: TRBV2
J: TRBJ2-5
length: 11

CDR3: ASSSGRAWETQY
V: TRBV2
J: TRBJ2-5
length: 12

CDR3: ASSSQGATEAF
V: TRBV5-8
J: TRBJ1-1
length: 11

CDR3: ASSLAPIYEQY
V: TRBV7-9
J: TRBJ2-7
length: 11